The clone carrying this TCR beta chain occurred a few times. Unique molecular identifiers were built into the TCRbeta library. One entry per CDR3 protein results from TCRdb running MiXCR on the PCR reads. The sample contains about 580,000 distinct CDR3 sequences, around 23% of which appear only once. The sample is drawn from a study of T-cell reconstitution after alpha-beta-depleted transplantation in children. The V end was cut by 0 bases, the J end by 2 bases, with 14 bases between. Germline CDR1 is SGHDT and CDR2 is YYEEEE. The CDR3 consists of 17 residues. The receptor was derived from a boy in the first two years of life who had a stem cell transplant for acute myeloid leukemia, so the T cells may come from the graft donor. The chain employs TRBV5-6 and TRBJ2-2, with a possible D match to TRBD1 (5 bases). The specimen comprised PBMCs, mostly from graft donor cells, sampled 360 days after TCRalphabeta/CD19-depleted stem cell transplant. CDR3 residues: CASSLEWAGINTGELFF. Written as DNA, the CDR3 is TGTGCCAGCAGCTTGGAATGGGCAGGGATCAACACCGGGGAGCTGTTTTTT.